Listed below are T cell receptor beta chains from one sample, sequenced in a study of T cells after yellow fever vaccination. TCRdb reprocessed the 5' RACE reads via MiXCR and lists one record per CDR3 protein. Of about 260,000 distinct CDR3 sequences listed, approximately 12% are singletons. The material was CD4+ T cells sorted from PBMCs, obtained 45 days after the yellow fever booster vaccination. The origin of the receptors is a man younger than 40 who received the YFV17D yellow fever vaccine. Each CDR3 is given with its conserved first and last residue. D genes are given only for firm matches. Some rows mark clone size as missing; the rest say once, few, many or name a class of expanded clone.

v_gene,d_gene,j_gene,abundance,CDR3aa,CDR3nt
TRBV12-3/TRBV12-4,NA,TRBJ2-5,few,CASTGLVGGGTQYF,TGTGCCAGCACAGGACTCGTCGGGGGTGGGACCCAGTACTTC
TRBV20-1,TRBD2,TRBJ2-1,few,CSARGSDSGRAYNEQFF,TGCAGTGCTAGGGGCTCGGATAGCGGGAGGGCCTACAATGAGCAGTTCTTC
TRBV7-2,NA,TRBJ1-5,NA,CASSFISGAVQPQHF,TGTGCCAGCAGCTTCATCTCAGGGGCAGTTCAGCCCCAGCATTTT
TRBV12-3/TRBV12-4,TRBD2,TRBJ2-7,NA,CASSPGVRSGGRQYF,TGTGCCAGCAGCCCCGGGGTCCGTAGCGGGGGGCGGCAGTACTTC
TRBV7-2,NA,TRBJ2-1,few,CASSQNYGTSRGNEQFF,TGTGCCAGCAGCCAAAACTATGGAACTTCCCGAGGGAATGAGCAGTTCTTC
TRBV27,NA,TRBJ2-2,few,CASRNRLAENTGELFF,TGTGCCAGCAGAAACCGACTGGCGGAGAACACCGGGGAGCTGTTTTTT
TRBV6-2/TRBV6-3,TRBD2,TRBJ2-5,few,CASSYSSGGQETQYF,TGTGCCAGCAGTTACTCGAGCGGGGGACAAGAGACCCAGTACTTC
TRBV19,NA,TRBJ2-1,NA,CASNDYRGGEQFF,TGTGCCAGTAACGACTACCGGGGCGGAGAGCAGTTCTTC
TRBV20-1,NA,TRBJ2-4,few,CSAPRQGQNIQYF,TGCAGTGCCCCCCGGCAGGGGCAAAACATTCAGTACTTC
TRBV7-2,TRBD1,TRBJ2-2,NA,CASSLRDRGAGELFF,TGTGCCAGCAGCCTCCGGGACAGGGGCGCCGGGGAGCTGTTTTTT
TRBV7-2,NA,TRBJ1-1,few,CASSSTKGGMNTEAFF,TGTGCCAGCAGTTCCACCAAAGGGGGAATGAACACTGAAGCTTTCTTT
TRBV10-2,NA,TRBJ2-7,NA,CASIPQDTYEQYF,TGCGCCAGCATTCCCCAGGATACCTACGAGCAGTACTTC
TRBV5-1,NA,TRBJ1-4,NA,CASSFQDATNEKLFF,TGCGCCAGCAGCTTTCAAGACGCAACTAATGAAAAACTGTTTTTT
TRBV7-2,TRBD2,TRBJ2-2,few,CASSLRLAGGGNTGELFF,TGTGCCAGCAGCCTTCGCCTAGCGGGAGGGGGGAACACCGGGGAGCTGTTTTTT
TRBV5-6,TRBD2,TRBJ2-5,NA,CASSWWTSEETQYF,TGTGCCAGCAGCTGGTGGACTAGCGAGGAGACCCAGTACTTC
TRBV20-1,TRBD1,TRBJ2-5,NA,CSAIPDRGYDETQYF,TGCAGTGCTATCCCGGACAGGGGATATGATGAGACCCAGTACTTC
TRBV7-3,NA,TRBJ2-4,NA,CASSLEGLAIQYF,TGTGCCAGCAGCTTAGAGGGACTGGCCATTCAGTACTTC
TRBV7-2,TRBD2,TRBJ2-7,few,CASSLGRTSGSHEQYF,TGTGCCAGCAGCTTAGGGCGAACTAGCGGGAGCCACGAGCAGTACTTC
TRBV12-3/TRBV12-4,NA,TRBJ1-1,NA,CASSPTGVNTEAFF,TGTGCCAGCAGTCCAACAGGTGTGAACACTGAAGCTTTCTTT
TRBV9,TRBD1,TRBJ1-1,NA,CASSGRTGRGTEAFF,TGTGCCAGCAGCGGCAGGACAGGGAGGGGCACTGAAGCTTTCTTT
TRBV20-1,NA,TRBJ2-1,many,CSASGILYNEQFF,TGCAGTGCTAGCGGGATCCTCTACAATGAGCAGTTCTTC
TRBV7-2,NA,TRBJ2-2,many,CASSRDGNTGELFF,TGTGCCAGCAGCCGGGACGGCAACACCGGGGAGCTGTTTTTT
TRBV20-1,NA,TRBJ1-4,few,CSARSGSKREKLFF,TGCAGTGCTAGATCGGGCAGTAAACGTGAAAAACTGTTTTTT
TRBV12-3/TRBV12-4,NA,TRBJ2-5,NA,CASSLGGEPTQYF,TGTGCCAGCAGTTTAGGGGGAGAACCGACCCAGTACTTC
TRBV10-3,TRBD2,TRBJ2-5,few,CAISGGAGGETQYF,TGTGCCATCAGCGGAGGGGCGGGAGGGGAGACCCAGTACTTC
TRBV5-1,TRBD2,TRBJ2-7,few,CASSLGTGMGLAGVYEQYF,TGCGCCAGCAGCTTGGGTACGGGAATGGGACTAGCGGGAGTCTACGAGCAGTACTTC
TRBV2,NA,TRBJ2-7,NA,CASRMGGGVEYF,TGTGCCAGCAGGATGGGTGGAGGGGTCGAGTACTTC